This TCR beta chain was recovered during a study of T cells in Graves' hyperthyroidism and ophthalmopathy. Study-level findings and limits: Clonotypes that were expanded in thyroid above 0.001 mostly appeared in blood too. Ophthalmopathy stood apart from stable hyperthyroidism in a 13 V-J model.

Diagnosis rested on symptoms, serum thyroxine and TRAb, thyroid ultrasound, and orbital computed tomography. RNA transcripts yielded amplified TCR beta CDR3 regions. The HTBI primer set drove a first-round RT-PCR of the TCR CDR3. TCRdb itself ran the multiplex PCR reads through MiXCR, one entry per CDR3 protein. The sample yields about 680,000 distinct CDR3 sequences, 30% to 40% seen once. The sample holds many counts of this clonotype. Its antigen is unknown. This CDR3 region has 15 residues. V dropped 7 bases and J dropped 4 bases, with 17 bases sitting between them. Sequencing was done on a sample of blood. The chain is built from TRBV12-3 or TRBV12-4 and TRBJ1-3, with D perhaps matching TRBD1 (5 bases). The sequence was collected from a woman aged 40 to 49 with Graves' hyperthyroidism. CDR3 loop: CASKPAGGGGNTIYF. DNA of the CDR3: TGTGCCAGCAAACCCGCCGGGGGTGGAGGAAACACCATATATTTT.